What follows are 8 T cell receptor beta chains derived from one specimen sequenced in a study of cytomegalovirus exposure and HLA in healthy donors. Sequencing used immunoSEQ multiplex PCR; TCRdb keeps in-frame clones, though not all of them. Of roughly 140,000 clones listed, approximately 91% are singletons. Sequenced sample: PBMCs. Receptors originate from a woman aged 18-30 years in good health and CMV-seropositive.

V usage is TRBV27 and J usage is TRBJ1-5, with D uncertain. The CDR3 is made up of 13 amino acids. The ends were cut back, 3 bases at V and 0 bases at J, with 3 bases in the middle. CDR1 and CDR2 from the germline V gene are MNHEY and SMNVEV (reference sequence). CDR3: CASSFSSNQPQHF. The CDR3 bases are TGTGCCAGCAGTTTTAGTAGCAATCAGCCCCAGCATTTT.

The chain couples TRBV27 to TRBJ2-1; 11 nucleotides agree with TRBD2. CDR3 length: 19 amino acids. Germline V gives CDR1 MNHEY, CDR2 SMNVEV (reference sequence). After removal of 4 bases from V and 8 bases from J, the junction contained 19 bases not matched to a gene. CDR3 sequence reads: CASSSPFPSTSGSYHEQFF. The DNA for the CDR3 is TGTGCCAGCAGTTCCCCATTCCCCTCTACTAGCGGGAGTTATCATGAGCAGTTCTTC.

CDR3 coding DNA: TGCGCCAGCAGCCCCGGGACTAGCGGGATGGATACGCAGTATTTT. This translates into CASSPGTSGMDTQYF. This chain joins TRBV5-1 and TRBJ2-3; TRBD2 aligns across 13 bases. V was pared by 4 bases and J by 6 bases, with 5 bases of the junction left unmatched. This CDR3 contains 15 residues. CDR1 is SGHRS, CDR2 YFSETQ, per germline.

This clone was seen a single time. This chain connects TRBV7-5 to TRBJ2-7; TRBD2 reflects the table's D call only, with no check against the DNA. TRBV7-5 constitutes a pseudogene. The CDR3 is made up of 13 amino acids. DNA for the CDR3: TGTGCCAGAAGCTTAAGGAGGCCATACGAGCAGTACTTC. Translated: CARSLRRPYEQYF.

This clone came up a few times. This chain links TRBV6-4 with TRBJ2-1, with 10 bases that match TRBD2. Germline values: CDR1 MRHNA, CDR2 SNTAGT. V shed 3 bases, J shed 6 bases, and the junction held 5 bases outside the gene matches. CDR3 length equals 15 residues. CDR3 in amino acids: CASSEAASGSNEQFF. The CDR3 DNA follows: TGTGCCAGCAGTGAGGCAGCTAGCGGGAGCAATGAGCAGTTCTTC.

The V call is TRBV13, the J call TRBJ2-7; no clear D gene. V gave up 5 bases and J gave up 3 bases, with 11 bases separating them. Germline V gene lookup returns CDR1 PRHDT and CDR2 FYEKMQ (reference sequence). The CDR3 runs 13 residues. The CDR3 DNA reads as TGTGCCAGCAGCGCACCTCAGGACTACGAGCAGTACTTC. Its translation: CASSAPQDYEQYF.

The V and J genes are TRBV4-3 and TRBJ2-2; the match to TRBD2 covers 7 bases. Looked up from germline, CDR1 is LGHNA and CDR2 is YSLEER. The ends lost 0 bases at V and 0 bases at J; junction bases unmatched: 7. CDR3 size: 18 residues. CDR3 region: CASSQDGLAGTNTGELFF. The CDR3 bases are TGCGCCAGCAGCCAAGACGGGTTAGCGGGTACGAACACCGGGGAGCTGTTTTTT.

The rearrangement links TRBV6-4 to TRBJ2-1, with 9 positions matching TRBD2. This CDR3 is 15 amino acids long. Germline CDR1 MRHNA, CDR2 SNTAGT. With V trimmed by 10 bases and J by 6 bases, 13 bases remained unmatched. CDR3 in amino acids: CATSTLAGEGNEQFF. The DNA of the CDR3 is TGTGCCACCTCAACCTTAGCGGGAGAAGGCAATGAGCAGTTCTTC.